What follows describes a single T cell receptor beta chain. Its antigen is as yet unknown. Other DNA sequences in the sample encode the same CDR3. The PCR ran on 60 Vbeta and 13 Jbeta primers. Only in-frame clones appear in the TCRdb table, and some are missing; sequencing was by immunoSEQ multiplex PCR. The profile shows roughly 200,000 clones, about four fifths of them singletons. The sample originates from a study of cytomegalovirus exposure and HLA in healthy donors. Findings and limits, study-wide: In vitro testing confirmed a few CMV-associated chains as specific for CMV antigens.

V gave up 5 bases and J gave up 2 bases, with 19 bases separating them. CDR1 and CDR2 (germline): LNHDA, SQIVND (reference sequence). CDR3 length equals 16 residues. The receptor's source is a woman between 18 and 29 years old in good health and CMV-seronegative. This rearrangement joins TRBV19 to TRBJ2-7, with D hard to call. Sequenced sample: PBMCs. DNA of the CDR3: TGTGCCAGTAGTCCTATGGATAGCAGCTCTCCCTACGAGCAGTACTTC. It encodes CASSPMDSSSPYEQYF.